Below, 26 T cell receptor beta chains from the same sample are listed, as sequenced in a study of OX40 agonist ivuxolimab in advanced cancers. Here immunoSEQ multiplex PCR was the method, and the copy in TCRdb shows in-frame clones only, minus some. The profile shows over 85,000 clones, 91% of them singletons. Sequences were derived from CD4+ or CD8+ T cells sorted from blood, sampled in a trial of the OX40 agonist ivuxolimab. The receptors come from an adult with an advanced solid tumor such as melanoma, head and neck, liver or kidney cancer.

The genes are TRBV7-3 and TRBJ2-7, with D uncertain. CDR3 length equals 13 residues. Per germline, CDR1 SGHTA and CDR2 FQGTGA. V was trimmed by 2 bases and J by 5 bases, leaving 10 bases between them. The chain's CDR3 is CASSLVLVNEQYF. The CDR3, as DNA: TGTGCCAGCAGCTTAGTTCTGGTTAACGAGCAGTACTTC.

The chain is built from TRBV4-3 and TRBJ2-7, with D perhaps assigned TRBD1 or TRBD2 (7 bases each). V lost 0 bases and J 0 bases, leaving 24 bases between the germline ends. This CDR3 region has 20 residues. Germline V gives CDR1 LGHNA, CDR2 YSLEER. The chain's CDR3 is CASSQDLRTARGGPSYEQYF. In DNA, the CDR3 is TGCGCCAGCAGCCAAGACCTCCGTACGGCCAGGGGGGGGCCCTCCTACGAGCAGTACTTC.

V and J are TRBV28 and TRBJ1-6; D gene unclear. Germline V CDR1 and CDR2: MDHEN, SYDVKM. The CDR3 extends over 11 amino acids. With 4 bases removed from V and 9 bases from J, the gap between germline ends came to 4 bases. The chain's CDR3 is CASSYGSPLHF. DNA of the CDR3: TGTGCCAGCAGTTATGGTTCACCCCTCCACTTT.

V is TRBV2 and J is TRBJ2-1; D gene ambiguous. From germline, CDR1 is SNHLY and CDR2 FYNNEI. Trimming took 6 bases from V and 10 from J, leaving 13 bases between them. This CDR3 contains 12 residues. The CDR3 coding sequence is TGTGCCAGCAGAGTGACTGGTGCAGAGCAGTTCTTC. The encoded protein is CASRVTGAEQFF.

The genes are TRBV5-3 and TRBJ2-1, with 7 bases lining up with TRBD2. TRBV5-3 is placed among ORFs of uncertain function. CDR3 size: 18 residues. After removal of 0 bases from V and 0 bases from J, the junction contained 9 bases not matched to a gene. CDR3 sequence (DNA): TGTGCCAGAAGCTTGGACCCTCCGGGGACTAACTCCTACAATGAGCAGTTCTTC. Amino acid sequence: CARSLDPPGTNSYNEQFF.

The rearrangement joins TRBV11-2 to TRBJ2-3; no clear D gene. The germline V gene encodes CDR1 SGHAT and CDR2 FQNNGV. V lost 0 bases and J 0 bases, leaving 7 bases between the germline ends. The CDR3 consists of 15 residues. The CDR3 here is CASSLDIDSTDTQYF. CDR3 DNA sequence: TGTGCCAGCAGCTTAGATATCGATAGCACAGATACGCAGTATTTT.

Written as DNA, the CDR3 is TGTGCCAGCAGTTTACCGACAGGGAGCTCCTACGAGCAGTACTTC. As protein: CASSLPTGSSYEQYF. V gene TRBV28 combines with J gene TRBJ2-7; 7 bases align to TRBD1. CDR3 length: 15 amino acids. V lost 2 bases to trimming and J lost 0 bases; unmatched junction nucleotides: 4. Germline V CDR1 and CDR2: MDHEN, SYDVKM.

The rearrangement joins TRBV9 to TRBJ2-3, with D unclear. This CDR3 has 14 amino acids. Trimming stripped 0 bases from V and 3 bases from J, with 8 bases between. Per the germline V gene, CDR1 is SGDLS and CDR2 is YYNGEE. Here the CDR3 reads CASSVAIPTDTQYF. The CDR3 DNA follows: TGTGCCAGCAGCGTAGCTATCCCTACAGATACGCAGTATTTT.

This chain uses TRBV29-1 with TRBJ2-3, with unresolved D. CDR1 and CDR2 from the germline V gene are SQVTM and ANQGSEA. The CDR3 consists of 13 residues. Trimming removed 4 bases at V and 1 base at J, with 9 bases between. The CDR3 region is CSVGVAGTDTQYF. CDR3 sequence (DNA): TGCAGCGTTGGAGTAGCAGGCACAGATACGCAGTATTTT.

V gene TRBV28 combines with J gene TRBJ2-2; 7 positions match TRBD1. Looked up from germline, CDR1 is MDHEN and CDR2 is SYDVKM. The CDR3 is 14 residues long. Trimming at V came to 6 bases and at J to 4 bases, leaving 5 bases not matched to a gene. CDR3 residues: CASSRRGITGELFF. CDR3 sequence (DNA): TGTGCCAGCAGCCGCAGGGGGATCACCGGGGAGCTGTTTTTT. The full variable domain, rest sourced from reference TRBV28 and TRBJ2-2, is DVKVTQSSRYLVKRTGEKVFLECVQDMDHENMFWYRQDPGLGLRLIYFSYDVKMKEKGDIPEGYSVSREKKERFSLILESASTNQTSMYLCASSRRGITGELFFGEGSRLTVL.

This chain joins TRBV11-2 and TRBJ1-4, with 7 bases lining up with TRBD1. From germline, CDR1 is SGHAT and CDR2 FQNNGV. The V gene end was trimmed by 1 base and the J gene end by 8 bases; junction bases not matched to a gene: 7. The CDR3 runs 15 residues. CDR3 region: CASSLATGELEKLFF. The CDR3 region has the DNA TGTGCCAGCAGCTTAGCTACAGGGGAGCTGGAAAAACTGTTTTTT.

This chain connects TRBV7-2 to TRBJ2-7; D not resolved. In germline, CDR1 is SGHTA, CDR2 FQGNSA. The CDR3 runs to 15 residues. Trimming removed 1 base at V and 2 bases at J, with 12 bases between. The CDR3 bases are TGTGCCAGCAGCTTAGGGCCACAACCGACCTACGAGCAGTACTTC. Its translation: CASSLGPQPTYEQYF. The full variable domain, rest sourced from reference TRBV7-2 and TRBJ2-7, is GAGVSQSPSNKVTEKGKDVELRCDPISGHTALYWYRQSLGQGLEFLIYFQGNSAPDKSGLPSDRFSAERTGGSVSTLTIQRTQQEDSAVYLCASSLGPQPTYEQYFGPGTRLTVT.

The DNA for the CDR3 is TGTGCCAGCAGCTTCGGAGAGGGCGAGAGCACAGATACGCAGTATTTT. Protein: CASSFGEGESTDTQYF. The rearrangement links TRBV7-8 to TRBJ2-3, with D maybe TRBD2 (5 bases). Germline lookup yields CDR1 SGHVS and CDR2 FQNEAQ. V lost 3 bases and J lost 0, with 13 bases in between. The CDR3 has 16 residues. The full variable domain, completed using reference TRBV7-8 and TRBJ2-3, is GAGVSQSPRYKVAKRGQDVALRCDPISGHVSLFWYQQALGQGPEFLTYFQNEAQLDKSGLPSDRFFAERPEGSVSTLKIQRTQQEDSAVYLCASSFGEGESTDTQYFGPGTRLTVL.

The chain uses TRBV2 and TRBJ2-1; 12 positions match TRBD2. Germline CDR1 reads SNHLY; CDR2 reads FYNNEI. The CDR3 is made up of 15 amino acids. V shed 7 bases and J 10 bases; nucleotides not matched to a gene: 11. CDR3 DNA: TGTGCCAGCATCCCGGGACTAGCGGGTTCAAAGGAGCAGTTCTTC. As protein: CASIPGLAGSKEQFF.

CDR3 region: CASTPSGRGTDTQYF. DNA for the CDR3: TGTGCCAGCACCCCAAGCGGGAGAGGCACAGATACGCAGTATTTT. The V call is TRBV6-6, the J call TRBJ2-3; 8 bases are a match to TRBD2. The V gene's germline CDR1 is MNHNY and CDR2 SVGAGI (reference sequence). Trimming removed 7 bases from V and 1 base from J; junction bases left unmatched: 7. There are 15 residues in the CDR3.

The CDR3 bases are TGTGCCAGCAGCTTGGGCCGGGGCTACACCTTC. This sequence encodes CASSLGRGYTF. The rearrangement joins TRBV7-9 to TRBJ1-2; D gene ambiguous. The CDR3 is made up of 11 amino acids. Trimming pared 3 bases from V and 8 bases from J, leaving 7 bases between. Germline CDR1 and CDR2: SEHNR and FQNEAQ (reference sequence). Full variable domain (remainder filled in from reference TRBV7-9 and TRBJ1-2): DTGVSQNPRHKITKRGQNVTFRCDPISEHNRLYWYRQTLGQGPEFLTYFQNEAQLEKSRLLSDRFSAERPKGSFSTLEIQRTEQGDSAMYLCASSLGRGYTFGSGTRLTVV.

This clone was seen a single time. The genes are TRBV21-1 and TRBJ1-1; TRBD1 is the table's D call and was not checked against the DNA. TRBV21-1 is a documented pseudogene. This CDR3 is 16 amino acids long. CDR3: CASSPSDQGADTEAFF. Written as DNA, the CDR3 is TGTGCCAGCAGCCCGTCGGATCAGGGGGCTGACACTGAAGCTTTCTTT.

This chain links TRBV5-1 with TRBJ2-7; 8 bases are a match to TRBD2. Germline values: CDR1 SGHRS, CDR2 YFSETQ. The length of the CDR3 is 15 residues. V lost 0 bases, J lost 5 bases, and 7 bases stayed unmatched. The CDR3 is CASSLGGGGLDEQYF. The CDR3 bases are TGCGCCAGCAGCTTGGGCGGCGGGGGGCTGGACGAGCAGTACTTC.

The chain carries TRBV11-2 and TRBJ2-1, with D unclear. The CDR3 consists of 12 residues. V lost 4 bases, J lost 8 bases, and 9 bases lay in between. Germline V CDR1 and CDR2: SGHAT, FQNNGV. For the CDR3, the DNA is TGTGCCAGCAGCTCGACCTTTCATGAGCAGTTCTTC. Its translation is CASSSTFHEQFF.

This clone was detected only once. J is TRBJ2-5 and V is TRBV18, with D unresolved. Trimming stripped 0 bases from V and 0 bases from J, with 2 bases between. This CDR3 contains 13 residues. Per germline, CDR1 KGHSH and CDR2 LQKENI. The CDR3 DNA reads as TGTGCCAGCTCACCACCCAACCAAGAGACCCAGTACTTC. As protein: CASSPPNQETQYF.

This clone appeared once. The genes are TRBV5-1 and TRBJ1-5; 9 bases map to TRBD1. Germline V gene data show CDR1 as SGHRS and CDR2 as YFSETQ. The trim removed 0 bases at V and 4 bases at J, leaving 5 bases unmatched. This CDR3 is 16 amino acids long. CDR3 region: CASSLGTGGRNQPQHF. The CDR3, as DNA: TGCGCCAGCAGCTTGGGCACAGGGGGCCGTAATCAGCCCCAGCATTTT.

DNA of the CDR3: TGCGCCAGCAGCTTGAACCTCAATGAGCAGTTCTTC. As protein: CASSLNLNEQFF. The chain is built from TRBV5-1 and TRBJ2-1; no definite D call. Deletions cut 1 base from V and 6 bases from J, with 5 bases between. Germline CDR1 reads SGHRS; CDR2 reads YFSETQ. The CDR3 loop spans 12 amino acids.

CDR3 amino acids: CASSITGGPYEQFF. CDR3 in DNA: TGTGCCAGTAGTATAACGGGAGGGCCCTATGAGCAGTTCTTC. The chain recombines TRBV19 with TRBJ2-1, with 8 bases fitting TRBD2. This CDR3 is 14 amino acids long. V dropped 2 bases and J dropped 8; count of bases not matched to a gene: 5. Germline V gives CDR1 LNHDA, CDR2 SQIVND (reference sequence).

The V gene is TRBV4-2, the J gene TRBJ1-1; D unresolved. Germline CDR1 reads LGHNA; CDR2 reads YNFKEQ. Trimming pared 1 base from V and 0 bases from J, leaving 9 bases between. The CDR3 runs to 15 residues. CDR3 sequence: CASSQVDTMNTEAFF. Here the CDR3 DNA reads TGTGCCAGCAGCCAAGTAGACACGATGAACACTGAAGCTTTCTTT.

The chain uses TRBV6-6 and TRBJ2-1; perhaps D is TRBD1 or TRBD2 (6 bases each). CDR3 length: 15 residues. Trimming removed 5 bases from V and 5 bases from J, with 16 bases in between. In germline, CDR1 is MNHNY, CDR2 SVGAGI (reference sequence). CDR3 in DNA: TGTGCCAGCAGTCCGGACAGAGGGAGGAACAATGAGCAGTTCTTC. Its protein is CASSPDRGRNNEQFF.

The rearrangement uses TRBV4-2 and TRBJ2-7; 10 bases are a match to TRBD2. Trimming took 0 bases from V and 4 from J; bases not matched to a gene: 12. CDR1 is LGHNA, CDR2 YNFKEQ, per germline. CDR3 length: 18 residues. CDR3 sequence reads: CASSQDLTTRTSGYEQYF. The CDR3 nucleotides are TGTGCCAGCAGCCAAGATTTAACTACCAGGACTAGCGGTTACGAGCAGTACTTC.